This TCR beta chain was identified during a study of metastatic and nonmetastatic thyroid tumors. This clone was seen at least ten times. The antigen is unknown. Other DNA sequences in this sample translate to the same CDR3. Study-level findings and limits: Benign nodules reportedly had significantly lower TCR beta diversity than malignant thyroid tumors in blood and tumor.

Original processing methods: A classifier of distant metastasis in papillary thyroid cancer was built from CDR3 differences (across clinicopathological groups). With MiXCR, TCRdb called clones anew from the PCR reads. The V and J calls here are based on TCRdb, not the publication. The data contain roughly 7,400 clones, around 30% of them singletons. Among the patients, none had received any treatment before thyroid surgery. The receptor comes from a male donor with papillary thyroid cancer or a benign thyroid nodule (not recorded which). Some clones in this sample may be carry-over from other donors' samples. Sequencing was performed on adjacent normal tissue.

As DNA, the CDR3 is TGCAGTGCTAGGGAGGGGGGGAACACCGGGGAGCTGTTTTTT. The encoded protein is CSAREGGNTGELFF. This rearrangement joins TRBV20-1 to TRBJ2-2; D may match TRBD1 or TRBD2 (6 bases each). Germline-derived CDR1 and CDR2 are DFQATT and SNEGSKA (reference sequence). This CDR3 has 14 amino acids. The V gene lost 3 bases and the J gene lost 1 base, with 9 bases spanning the gap.